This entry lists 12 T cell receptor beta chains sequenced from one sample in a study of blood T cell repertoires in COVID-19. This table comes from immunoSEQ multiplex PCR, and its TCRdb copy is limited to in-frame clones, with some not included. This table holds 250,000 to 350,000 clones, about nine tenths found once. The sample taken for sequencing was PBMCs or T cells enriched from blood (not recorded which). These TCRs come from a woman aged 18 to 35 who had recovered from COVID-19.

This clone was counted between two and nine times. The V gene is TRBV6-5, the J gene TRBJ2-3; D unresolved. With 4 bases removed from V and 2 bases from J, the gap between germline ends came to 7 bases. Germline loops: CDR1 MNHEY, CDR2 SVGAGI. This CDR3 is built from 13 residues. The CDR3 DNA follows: TGTGCCAGCAGTTCCGGGTACACAGATACGCAGTATTTT. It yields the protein CASSSGYTDTQYF.

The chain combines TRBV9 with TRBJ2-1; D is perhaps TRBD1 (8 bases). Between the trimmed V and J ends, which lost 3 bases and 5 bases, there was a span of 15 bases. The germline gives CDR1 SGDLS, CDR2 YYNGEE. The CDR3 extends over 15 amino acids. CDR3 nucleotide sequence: TGTGCCAGCAGCGGGCGACAGGGGAGGGACAATGAGCAGTTCTTC. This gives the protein CASSGRQGRDNEQFF. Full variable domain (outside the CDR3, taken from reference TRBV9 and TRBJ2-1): DSGVTQTPKHLITATGQRVTLRCSPRSGDLSVYWYQQSLDQGLQFLIQYYNGEERAKGNILERFSAQQFPDLHSELNLSSLELGDSALYFCASSGRQGRDNEQFFGPGTRLTVL.

The CDR3 DNA reads TGCGTTGGGGGGAAACCCTACGAGCAGTACTTC. This sequence encodes CVGGKPYEQYF. V usage is TRBV29-1 and J usage is TRBJ2-7; D is perhaps TRBD2 (6 bases). This CDR3 is built from 11 residues. The germline V gene has CDR1 SQVTM and CDR2 ANQGSEA.

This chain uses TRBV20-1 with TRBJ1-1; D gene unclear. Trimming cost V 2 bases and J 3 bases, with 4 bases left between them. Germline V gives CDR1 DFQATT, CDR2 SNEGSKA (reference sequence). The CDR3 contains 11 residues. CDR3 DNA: TGCAGTGCTAGAACGGACACTGAAGCTTTCTTT. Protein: CSARTDTEAFF.

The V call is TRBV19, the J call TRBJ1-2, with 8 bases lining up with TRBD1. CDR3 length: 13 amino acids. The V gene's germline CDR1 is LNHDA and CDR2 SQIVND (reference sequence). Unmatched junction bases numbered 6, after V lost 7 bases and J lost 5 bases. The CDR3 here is CASNTDRDYGYTF. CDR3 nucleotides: TGTGCCAGTAACACGGACAGGGATTATGGCTACACCTTC.

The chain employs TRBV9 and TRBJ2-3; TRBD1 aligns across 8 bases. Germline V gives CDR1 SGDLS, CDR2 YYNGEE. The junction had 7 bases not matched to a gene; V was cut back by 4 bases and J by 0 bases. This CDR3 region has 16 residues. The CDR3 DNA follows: TGTGCCAGCAGCTTCGAGACAGGGGCTAGCACAGATACGCAGTATTTT. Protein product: CASSFETGASTDTQYF.

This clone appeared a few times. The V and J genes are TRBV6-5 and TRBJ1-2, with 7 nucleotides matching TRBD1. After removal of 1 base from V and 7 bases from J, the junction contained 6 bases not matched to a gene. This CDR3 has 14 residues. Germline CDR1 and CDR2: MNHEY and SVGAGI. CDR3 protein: CASSYFSGGSGYTF. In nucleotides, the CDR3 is TGTGCCAGCAGTTACTTCTCAGGGGGATCTGGCTACACCTTC.

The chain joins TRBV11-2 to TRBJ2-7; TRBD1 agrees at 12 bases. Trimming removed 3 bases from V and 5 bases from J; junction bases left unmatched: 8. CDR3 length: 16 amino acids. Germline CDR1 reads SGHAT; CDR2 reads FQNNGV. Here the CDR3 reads CASSFRRGTGGHEQYF. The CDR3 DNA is TGTGCCAGCAGCTTTCGTCGCGGGACAGGGGGCCACGAGCAGTACTTC.

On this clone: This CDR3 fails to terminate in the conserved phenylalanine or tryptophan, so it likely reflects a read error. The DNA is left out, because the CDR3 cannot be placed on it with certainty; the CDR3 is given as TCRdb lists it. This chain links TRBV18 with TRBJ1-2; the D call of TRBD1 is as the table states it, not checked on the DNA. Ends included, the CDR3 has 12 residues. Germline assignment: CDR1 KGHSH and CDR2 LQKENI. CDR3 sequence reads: CASSQDRGARGI.

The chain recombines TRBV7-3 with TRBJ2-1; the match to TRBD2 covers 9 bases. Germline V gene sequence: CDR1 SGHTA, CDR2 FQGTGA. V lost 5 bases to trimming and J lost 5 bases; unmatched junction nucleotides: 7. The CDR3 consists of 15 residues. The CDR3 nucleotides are TGTGCCAGCAGCCCACGGGGACTAGCAAACAATGAGCAGTTCTTC. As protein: CASSPRGLANNEQFF. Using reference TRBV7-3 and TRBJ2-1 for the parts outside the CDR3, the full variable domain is GAGVSQTPSNKVTEKGKYVELRCDPISGHTALYWYRQSLGQGPEFLIYFQGTGAADDSGLPNDRFFAVRPEGSVSTLKIQRTERGDSAVYLCASSPRGLANNEQFFGPGTRLTVL.

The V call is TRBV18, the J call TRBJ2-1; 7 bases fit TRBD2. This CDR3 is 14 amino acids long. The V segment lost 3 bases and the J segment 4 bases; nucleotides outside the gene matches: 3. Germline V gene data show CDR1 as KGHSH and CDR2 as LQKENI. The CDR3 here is CASSPDGGYNEQFF. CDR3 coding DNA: TGTGCCAGCTCACCGGACGGGGGGTACAATGAGCAGTTCTTC.

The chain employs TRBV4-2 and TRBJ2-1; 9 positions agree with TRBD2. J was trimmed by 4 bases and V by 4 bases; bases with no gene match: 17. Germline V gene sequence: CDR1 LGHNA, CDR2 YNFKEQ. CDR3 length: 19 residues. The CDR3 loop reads CASSPRDLGGGARYNEQFF. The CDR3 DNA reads TGTGCCAGCAGCCCCAGGGACTTGGGCGGGGGGGCGAGGTACAATGAGCAGTTCTTC.